This T cell receptor beta chain was identified during a study of T cells in women clearing cervical HPV infection. Across the whole study: Donors had HPV16-related CIN3 or worse; 2 had invasive cancer.

Turning to this clone: The observed sequence ends 3 residues before the CDR3 terminus, with the missing tail filled in from the germline J gene.

V was cut by 0 bases and J by 3 bases, with 12 bases left in between. The CDR3 is 15 amino acids. Germline-derived CDR1 and CDR2 are SGHKS and YYEKEE (reference sequence). Here immunoSEQ multiplex PCR was the method, and the copy in TCRdb shows in-frame clones only, minus some. This sample contains tens of thousands of clones. HPV was found by MY09/MY11 PCR and dot-blot genotyping. Input material: blood buffy coat. The receptor was derived from a woman between 18 and 70 years old with a cervical HPV16 infection that either progressed to CIN3+ or cleared (not recorded which). The chain couples TRBV5-5 to TRBJ2-5; perhaps TRBD2 as D (6 bases). This CDR3 is CASSLGAGLEETQYF. The sequenced CDR3 bases are TGTGCCAGCAGCTTGGGGGCGGGGCTCGAAGAGACC.